A single sample is the source of the 10 T cell receptor beta chains below, sequenced in a study of blood T cell repertoires in COVID-19. The method was immunoSEQ multiplex PCR; TCRdb's version includes in-frame clones alone and lacks a portion of them. The table has roughly 250,000 clones, approximately 79% seen once. The sequencing sample was made of peripheral blood. The receptor set was obtained from a woman between 40 and 50 years old with active or convalescent COVID-19.

This sequence joins TRBV28 and TRBJ2-7, with 12 bases aligning to TRBD2. This CDR3 spans 15 amino acids. Germline V lookup: CDR1 MDHEN, CDR2 SYDVKM. V dropped 6 bases and J dropped 3; count of bases not matched to a gene: 6. CDR3 DNA: TGTGCCAGCAGGACGACTAGCGGGGGACACTACGAGCAGTACTTC. Protein product: CASRTTSGGHYEQYF.

The chain is built from TRBV2 and TRBJ2-2; 7 nucleotides agree with TRBD1. CDR3 length equals 15 residues. Per the germline V gene, CDR1 is SNHLY and CDR2 is FYNNEI. The junction had 8 bases not matched to a gene; V was cut back by 8 bases and J by 2 bases. CDR3 in amino acids: CASRQGVLNTGELFF. Written as DNA, the CDR3 is TGTGCCAGCCGGCAGGGGGTCCTAAACACCGGGGAGCTGTTTTTT.

The V call is TRBV6-6, the J call TRBJ1-3; 9 positions agree with TRBD1. Germline CDR1 is MNHNY and CDR2 is SVGAGI (reference sequence). CDR3 length: 17 residues. V dropped 5 bases and J dropped 3; count of bases not matched to a gene: 11. CDR3 protein: CASSLTGQGAGGNTIYF. In DNA, the CDR3 is TGTGCCAGCAGTCTAACGGGACAGGGAGCTGGTGGAAACACCATATATTTT.

This chain connects TRBV14 to TRBJ1-2, with 8 nucleotides matching TRBD1. The CDR3 has 14 residues. The germline gives CDR1 SGHDN, CDR2 FVKESK. J lost 7 bases, V lost 2 bases, and 6 bases had no gene match. CDR3 coding DNA: TGTGCCAGCAGCCAATTGCAGGGGGCAAGTGGCTACACCTTC. This sequence encodes CASSQLQGASGYTF. Variable domain in full (rest from reference TRBV14 and TRBJ1-2): EAGVTQFPSHSVIEKGQTVTLRCDPISGHDNLYWYRRVMGKEIKFLLHFVKESKQDESGMPNNRFLAERTGGTYSTLKVQPAELEDSGVYFCASSQLQGASGYTFGSGTRLTVV.

The genes are TRBV28 and TRBJ2-7; 7 bases fit TRBD1. The ends lost 1 base at V and 4 bases at J; junction bases unmatched: 4. The CDR3 sequence is 14 residues long. Germline-derived CDR1 and CDR2 are MDHEN and SYDVKM. The CDR3 sequence: CASSLLHRGYEQYF. In nucleotides, the CDR3 is TGTGCCAGCAGTTTATTGCACAGGGGATACGAGCAGTACTTC.

Ten or more counts support this clone. V is TRBV6-4 and J is TRBJ2-2; 13 bases fit TRBD2. CDR1 MRHNA and CDR2 SNTAGT come from the germline V gene. The ends lost 0 bases at V and 3 bases at J; junction bases unmatched: 4. The CDR3 is 18 amino acids. The CDR3 spells CASSDSTSGGADTGELFF. CDR3 sequence (DNA): TGTGCCAGCAGTGACTCTACTAGCGGGGGGGCCGACACCGGGGAGCTGTTTTTT.

The chain uses TRBV19 and TRBJ2-7, with D perhaps TRBD1 (5 bases). This CDR3 region has 17 residues. CDR1 and CDR2 from the germline V gene are LNHDA and SQIVND (reference sequence). The germline V and J ends were trimmed by 4 bases and 6 bases, with 25 bases remaining between them. The CDR3 region has the DNA TGTGCCAGTAGTAGGTTTAGAGTGCAGGGAAGTACGGGCGAGCAGTACTTC. Its protein is CASSRFRVQGSTGEQYF.

The chain uses TRBV6-5 and TRBJ1-6; maybe TRBD1 (6 bases). The V and J ends lost 11 bases and 7 bases respectively, with 18 bases between them. Germline loops: CDR1 MNHEY, CDR2 SVGAGI. This CDR3 has 14 residues. CDR3 in amino acids: CAGSRTQGNSPLHF. CDR3 DNA: TGTGCCGGTTCAAGGACACAGGGAAATTCACCCCTCCACTTT.

This clone was detected once. The V and J genes are TRBV6-5 and TRBJ2-1; 8 nucleotides line up with TRBD2. V lost 10 bases, J lost 5 bases, and 13 bases stayed unmatched. The CDR3 is 15 residues long. CDR1 MNHEY and CDR2 SVGAGI come from the germline V gene. The CDR3 DNA reads as TGTGCCATCCAGCGGGGGAGCGTTTTGGACAATGAGCAGTTCTTC. This sequence encodes CAIQRGSVLDNEQFF.

This clone showed up just once. V gene TRBV3-1 (or the pseudogene TRBV3-2) combines with J gene TRBJ1-2, with 11 bases aligning to TRBD1. CDR1 is LGHDT and CDR2 is YNNKEL in the germline V gene (reference sequence). The CDR3 runs to 15 residues. J lost 7 bases, V lost 4 bases, and 8 bases had no gene match. CDR3 nucleotide sequence: TGTGCCAGCAGCCCCTCCGGACAGGGGGCTGTTGGCTACACCTTC. Translating it yields CASSPSGQGAVGYTF.